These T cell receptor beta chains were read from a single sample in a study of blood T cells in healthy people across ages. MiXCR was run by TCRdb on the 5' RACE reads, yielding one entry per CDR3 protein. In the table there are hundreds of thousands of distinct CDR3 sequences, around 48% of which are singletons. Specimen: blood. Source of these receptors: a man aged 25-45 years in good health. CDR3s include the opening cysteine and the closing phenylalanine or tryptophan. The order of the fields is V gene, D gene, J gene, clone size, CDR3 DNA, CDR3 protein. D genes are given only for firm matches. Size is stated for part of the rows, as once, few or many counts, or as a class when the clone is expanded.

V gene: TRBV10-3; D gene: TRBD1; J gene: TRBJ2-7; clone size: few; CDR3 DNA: TGTGCCATCAGCCAGGGGGCGGGCGAGCAGTACTTC; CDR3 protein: CAISQGAGEQYF
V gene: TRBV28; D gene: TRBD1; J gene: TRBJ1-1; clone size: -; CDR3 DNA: TGTGCCAGCAAAACTTCGGGACAGGGGGCTTTCTTT; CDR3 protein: CASKTSGQGAFF
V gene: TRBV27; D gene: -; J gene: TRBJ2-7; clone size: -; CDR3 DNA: TGTGCCAGCAGTTTAGGTCGGGGGCAGGGTAAAGGCAACGAGCAGTACTTC; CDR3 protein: CASSLGRGQGKGNEQYF
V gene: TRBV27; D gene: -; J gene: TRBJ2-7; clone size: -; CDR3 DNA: TGTGCCAGCCGCGTTAAGGACGAGCAGTACTTC; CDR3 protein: CASRVKDEQYF
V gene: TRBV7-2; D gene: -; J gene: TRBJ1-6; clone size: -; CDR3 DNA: TGTGCCAGCAGCCTGGACAGCCCACCGGCACCCCTCCACTTT; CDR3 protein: CASSLDSPPAPLHF
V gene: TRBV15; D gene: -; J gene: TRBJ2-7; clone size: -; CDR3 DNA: TGTGCCACCAGCAGAGAGGGGGCAGGGGCAAGTCAAGGGTACGAGCAGTACTTC; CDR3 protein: CATSREGAGASQGYEQYF
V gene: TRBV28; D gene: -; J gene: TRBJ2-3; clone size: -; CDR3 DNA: TGTGCCAGCAGTTTAGGACGGTTGGATACGCAGTATTTT; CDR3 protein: CASSLGRLDTQYF
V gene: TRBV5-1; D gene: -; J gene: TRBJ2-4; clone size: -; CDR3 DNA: TGCGCCAGCAGCCCACGGGGGTACGAAAACATTCAGTACTTC; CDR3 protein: CASSPRGYENIQYF
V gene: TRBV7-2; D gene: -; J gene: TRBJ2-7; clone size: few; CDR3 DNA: TGTGCCAGCAGCTTATTCCGGGGCTCCTACGAGCAGTACTTC; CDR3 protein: CASSLFRGSYEQYF
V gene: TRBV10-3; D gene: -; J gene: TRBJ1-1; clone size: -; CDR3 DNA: TGTGCCATCGGGGAACTGAACACTGAAGCTTTCTTT; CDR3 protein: CAIGELNTEAFF
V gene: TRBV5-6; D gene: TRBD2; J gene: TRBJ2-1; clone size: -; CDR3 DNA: TGTGCCAGCAGCTTGGGGAAAGGGACTAGCGCCTACAATGAGCAGTTCTTC; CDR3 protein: CASSLGKGTSAYNEQFF
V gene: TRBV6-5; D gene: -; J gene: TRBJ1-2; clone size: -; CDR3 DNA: TGTGCCAGCCGAACAGGGACCCCCTATGGCTACACCTTC; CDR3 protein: CASRTGTPYGYTF
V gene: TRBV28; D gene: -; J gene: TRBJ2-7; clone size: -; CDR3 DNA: TGTGCCAGCAGCTTTACTCGCTACGAGCAGTACTTC; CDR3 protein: CASSFTRYEQYF
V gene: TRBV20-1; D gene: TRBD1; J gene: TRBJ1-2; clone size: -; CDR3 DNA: TGCAGTGCTGTCGGGACAGAGCCTGGCTACACCTTC; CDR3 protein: CSAVGTEPGYTF
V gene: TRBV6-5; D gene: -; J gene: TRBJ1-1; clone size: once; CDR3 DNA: TGTGCCAGCAGCAGGGGTGTCGCTGAAGCTTTCTTT; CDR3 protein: CASSRGVAEAFF
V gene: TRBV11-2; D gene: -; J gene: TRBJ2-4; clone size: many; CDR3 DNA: TGTGCCAGCAGCACAACCAGGGGAAGAAACATTCAGTACTTC; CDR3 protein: CASSTTRGRNIQYF
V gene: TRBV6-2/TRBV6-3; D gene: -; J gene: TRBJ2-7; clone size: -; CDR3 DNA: TGTGCCACCAGTGGGCAGACCTACGAGCAGTACTTC; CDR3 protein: CATSGQTYEQYF
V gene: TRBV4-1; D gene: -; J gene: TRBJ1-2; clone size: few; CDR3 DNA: TGCGCCAGCAGCCAAGCGGGGACCTTCGATGGCTACACCTTC; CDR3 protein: CASSQAGTFDGYTF
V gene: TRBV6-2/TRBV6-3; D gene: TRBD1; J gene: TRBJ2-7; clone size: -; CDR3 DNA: TGTGCCAGCAGTTACCTACAGGGGCCCTACAATGAGCAGTACTTC; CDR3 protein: CASSYLQGPYNEQYF
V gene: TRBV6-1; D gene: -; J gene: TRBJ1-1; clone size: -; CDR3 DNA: TGTGCCGGCATTTTCAGGGCGAACACTGAAGCTTTCTTT; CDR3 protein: CAGIFRANTEAFF
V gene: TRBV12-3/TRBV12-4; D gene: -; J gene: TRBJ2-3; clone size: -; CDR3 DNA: TGTGCCAGCACCTCTAACACAGATACGCAGTATTTT; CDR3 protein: CASTSNTDTQYF
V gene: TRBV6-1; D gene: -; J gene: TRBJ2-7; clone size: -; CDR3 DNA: TGTGCCAGCAGTGAACTCCTTCGGAACGAGCAGTACTTC; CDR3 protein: CASSELLRNEQYF
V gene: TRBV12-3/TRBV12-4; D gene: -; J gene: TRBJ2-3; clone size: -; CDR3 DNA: TGTGCCAGCAGTCCCAGGGGCACAGATACGCAGTATTTT; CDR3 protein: CASSPRGTDTQYF
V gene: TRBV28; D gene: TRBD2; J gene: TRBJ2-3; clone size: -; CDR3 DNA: TGTGCCAGCAGTGATAGCGGGGGGTATGGCACAGATACGCAGTATTTT; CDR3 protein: CASSDSGGYGTDTQYF
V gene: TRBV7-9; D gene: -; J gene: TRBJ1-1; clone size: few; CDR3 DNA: TGTGCCAGCAGCGTCCCCAGGGCTTTTGAAGCTTTCTTT; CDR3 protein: CASSVPRAFEAFF
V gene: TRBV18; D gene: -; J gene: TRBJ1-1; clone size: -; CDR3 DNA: TGTGCCAGCTCACCTGGTAATGAAGCTTTCTTT; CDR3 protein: CASSPGNEAFF
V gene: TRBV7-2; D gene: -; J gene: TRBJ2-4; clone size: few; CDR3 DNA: TGTGCCAGCAGCTTAGCGGGACGGACGGCCAAAAACATTCAGTACTTC; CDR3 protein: CASSLAGRTAKNIQYF
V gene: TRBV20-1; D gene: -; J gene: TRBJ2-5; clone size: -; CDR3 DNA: TGCAGTGCTAGAGATGGAGGAAACCAAGAGACCCAGTACTTC; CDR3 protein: CSARDGGNQETQYF
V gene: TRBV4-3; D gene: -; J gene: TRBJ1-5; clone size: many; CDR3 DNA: TGCGCCAGCAGCCAAGAAAGGGAAAGCAATCAGCCCCAGCATTTT; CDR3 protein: CASSQERESNQPQHF
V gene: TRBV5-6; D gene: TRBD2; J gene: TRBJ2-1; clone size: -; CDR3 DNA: TGTGCCAGCAACCTGGCGGGGGGGGCAGGGAATGAGCAGTTCTTC; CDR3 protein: CASNLAGGAGNEQFF
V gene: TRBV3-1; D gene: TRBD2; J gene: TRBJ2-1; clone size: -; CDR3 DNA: TGTGCCAGCAGCCAAGAGGGGCTAGGGACTAGCTTCCACAATGAGCAGTTCTTC; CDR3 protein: CASSQEGLGTSFHNEQFF
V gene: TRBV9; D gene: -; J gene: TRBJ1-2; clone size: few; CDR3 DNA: TGTGCCAGCAGGGGATCGGGCTATGGCTACACCTTC; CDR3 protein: CASRGSGYGYTF
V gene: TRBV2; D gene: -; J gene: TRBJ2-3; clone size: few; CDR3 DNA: TGTGCCAGCATTGCAGGCCTCCAGAGGGGCACAGATACGCAGTATTTT; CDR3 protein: CASIAGLQRGTDTQYF
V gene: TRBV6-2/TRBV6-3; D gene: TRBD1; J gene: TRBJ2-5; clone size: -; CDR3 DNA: TGTGCCAGCAGCCTCGGGACAGCACCCCAAGAGACCCAGTACTTC; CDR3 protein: CASSLGTAPQETQYF
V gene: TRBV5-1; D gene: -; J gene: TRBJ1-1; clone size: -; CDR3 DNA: TGCGCCAGCAGCTTGAGTCATCCTGAGGGAGCTTTCTTT; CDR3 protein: CASSLSHPEGAFF
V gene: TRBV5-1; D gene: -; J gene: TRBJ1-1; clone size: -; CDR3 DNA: TGCGCCAGCAGCCTGACAGACGGGGGGCGAGGGAACACTGAAGCTTTCTTT; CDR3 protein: CASSLTDGGRGNTEAFF
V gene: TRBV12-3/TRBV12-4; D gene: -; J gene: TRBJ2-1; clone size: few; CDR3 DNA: TGTGCCAGCAGTTTAGTTGGATTGACCTACAATGAGCAGTTCTTC; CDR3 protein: CASSLVGLTYNEQFF
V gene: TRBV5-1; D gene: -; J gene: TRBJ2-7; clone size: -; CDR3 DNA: TGCGCCAGCAGCTTGGAGGCAGGGGTATACGAGCAGTACTTC; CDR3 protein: CASSLEAGVYEQYF